This T cell receptor (beta chain) was sequenced for a study of blood T cell repertoires in COVID-19 (dated by TCRdb to about 2020). About the investigation overall: Samples covering the acute and convalescent phases of COVID-19 were provided by collaborators in the United States, Italy and Spain. The repertoires were released in a freely available public database intended as a resource for research on the immune response to SARS-CoV-2. Subjects who had been exposed to COVID-19, were actively infected with it, or had recovered from it provided the deeply sampled blood TCRbeta repertoires that made up the dataset. Nearly every sample came with metadata listing a de-identified subject ID, COVID-19 status, age in years and sex. Samples were obtained from the ongoing ImmuneRACE study (first 160 participants) and from approximately 1,200 subjects provided by 6 global collaborators. The prospective study material was composed of cDNA or gDNA derived from T cells, B-cell-depleted T cells, or PBMCs. Where available, HLA class I and class II types were obtained from metadata supplied by the sample provider rather than from assay-based typing.

Relative to germline, V is missing 1 base and J is missing 2 bases, with 2 bases of the junction outside any gene match. CDR1 and CDR2 are read off the germline V gene as SGHTS and YDEGEE. Reading from cysteine to phenylalanine, the CDR3 counts 16 amino acids. The kept DNA is CDR3 alone, 48 bases in frame from the first base. TCRbeta CDR3 regions were amplified from genomic DNA using the immunoSEQ Assay, a bias-controlled multiplex PCR. The paper's data handling went like this. The number of nucleated cells in each sample was estimated from the amplification of reference gene primers within the assay. To quantify the absolute abundance of each unique TCRbeta CDR3 rearrangement, sequence reads were collapsed and filtered. For each sample, productive Simpson clonality was calculated by taking the square root of Simpson's diversity index across productive rearrangements. In its TCRdb copy, this immuneACCESS table keeps in-frame sequences only and misses some clones. Where compared with another copy, unresolved V genes explain less than half of these, and the others have no known cause. V and J calls and clone size are copied from that table; D and trimming were computed from the DNA. The sample table holds about 28,000 clones, of which 75% to 90% were seen once. The ten largest clonotypes hold about 15% of the sample.

Collaborating institutions collected whole blood in K2EDTA tubes following their own protocols. For TCRbeta analysis, collaborators shipped samples as frozen whole blood, isolated PBMCs, or DNA extracted from either of those sample types. General findings and caveats noted by the study authors: How much clinical and demographic metadata was included differed by source and by participant, and the metadata was provided uncurated.

Of note for this clone: The antigen it binds to is not known. Base-call qualities are not available, and no considerably larger clone is one nucleotide away.

The rearrangement combines TRBV5-8 with TRBJ2-1; 11 middle bases align to TRBD1. This sequence originates from a man between 65 and 85 years old with active COVID-19. Sequencing used peripheral blood. The bases are TGTGCCAGCAGCTTGAGGACAGGGGGCGCCTACAATGAGCAGTTCTTC. Translated, this gives CASSLRTGGAYNEQFF.